The clone carrying this TCR beta chain was seen more than once but under ten times. Germline V lookup: CDR1 SQVTM, CDR2 ANQGSEA. Trimming removed 7 bases from V and 2 bases from J; junction bases left unmatched: 4. This CDR3 has 13 residues. This sample is part of a study of naive and memory T cell subsets. The beta constant-region primer was an equimolar mix of two oligonucleotides covering TRBC1 and TRBC2. Nested alpha and beta constant-region primers with the SP2 primer drove four PCR rounds on ligated cDNA. TCRdb called the UMI-ligation and nested PCR reads again in MiXCR, with one record for every CDR3 protein. The sample contains 130,000 to 150,000 distinct CDR3 sequences, approximately 17% of which appear only once. Separate alpha and beta amplification began at the second PCR step.

This TCR was recovered from a human donor in good health. The rearrangement links TRBV29-1 to TRBJ2-7; TRBD2 matches 11 bases. Sequencing was carried out using naive CD4+ T cells from blood. Here the CDR3 DNA reads TGCAGCGCTATGACTAGCGGGGCCTACGAGCAGTACTTC. Its translation is CSAMTSGAYEQYF.